This entry lists 31 T cell receptor beta chains sequenced from one sample in a study of blood T cells in healthy people across ages. A J-beta primer mix and a sample-barcoded 5' primer were used in a second PCR of about 6 to 12 cycles. TCRdb processed the 5' RACE reads anew with MiXCR; each CDR3 protein has one entry. The sample holds about 570,000 distinct CDR3 sequences, about 29% seen once. These same records also appear under a second study, on T cells of mothers and their children.

The sequencing input was blood. The receptors derive from a boy under 10 years old in good health.

This clonotype occurred a few times. The genes are TRBV27 and TRBJ1-6; 9 bases map to TRBD1. Germline V gene lookup returns CDR1 MNHEY and CDR2 SMNVEV (reference sequence). The CDR3 loop spans 18 amino acids. The junction had 12 bases not matched to a gene; V was cut back by 4 bases and J by 5 bases. The CDR3 sequence is CASSSPTGTGHNNSPLHF. CDR3 sequence (DNA): TGTGCCAGCAGTTCCCCGACCGGGACAGGGCACAATAATTCACCCCTCCACTTT.

This clonotype appeared many times. The rearrangement links TRBV12-3 or TRBV12-4 to TRBJ1-4; D not resolved. The germline V and J ends were trimmed by 2 bases and 7 bases, with 2 bases remaining between them. The CDR3 loop spans 11 amino acids. In DNA form, the CDR3 reads TGTGCCAGCAGTTTAAGTGAAAAACTGTTTTTT. Protein product: CASSLSEKLFF.

In its sample, this clonotype was seen a few times. The chain links TRBV6-1 to TRBJ2-5, with D possibly matching TRBD2 (5 bases). Germline-derived CDR1 and CDR2 are MNHNS and SASEGT. The ends were cut back, 3 bases at V and 5 bases at J, with 16 bases in the middle. The CDR3 is 15 residues long. The CDR3 DNA is TGTGCCAGCAGTGAGTTTCCGGTTCGCGGGGAGACCCAGTACTTC. This encodes CASSEFPVRGETQYF.

This clonotype showed up just once. The genes are TRBV12-3 or TRBV12-4 and TRBJ1-2; no reliable D call. Trimming left V 3 bases short and J 6 bases short, with 5 bases between. The length of the CDR3 is 11 residues. CDR3 DNA sequence: TGTGCCAGCAGTTTCCGGCATGGCTACACCTTC. Amino acid sequence: CASSFRHGYTF.

This clonotype was seen only a few times. The chain joins TRBV5-1 to TRBJ2-5; a weak D match, TRBD1 (6 bases). V was cut by 5 bases and J by 4 bases, with 15 bases left in between. Germline lookup yields CDR1 SGHRS and CDR2 YFSETQ. This CDR3 comprises 14 residues. The CDR3 DNA reads TGCGCCAGCAGTCGGGACATAGCTATAGAGACCCAGTACTTC. Translated, it gives CASSRDIAIETQYF.

The chain couples TRBV6-5 to TRBJ1-3; no firm D call. The V gene lost 0 bases and the J gene lost 4 bases, with 10 bases spanning the gap. The CDR3 loop spans 15 amino acids. CDR1 is MNHEY and CDR2 is SVGAGI in the germline V gene. CDR3 region: CASSYSIYGGNTIYF. The CDR3 DNA reads TGTGCCAGCAGTTACTCGATCTACGGCGGAAACACCATATATTTT.

The chain is built from TRBV10-3 and TRBJ1-2; 9 bases match TRBD1. Losses at the gene ends were 11 bases for V and 8 bases for J; bases not matched to a gene: 12. CDR3 length: 13 amino acids. Germline CDR1 reads ENHRY; CDR2 reads SYGVKD. As DNA, the CDR3 is TGTGCCTCCACAAGGGACAGGGAGTCGGGCTACACCTTC. Protein product: CASTRDRESGYTF.

About this clonotype itself: A much bigger clone sits one base away, suggesting this may be a read error. The V gene is TRBV4-3, the J gene TRBJ1-1, with unresolved D. The CDR3 extends over 15 amino acids. Germline CDR1 LGHNA, CDR2 YSLEER. CDR3 in amino acids: CASSQVPDMNTEPFF. CDR3 in DNA: TGCGCCAGCAGCCAAGTCCCCGATATGAACACTGAACCTTTCTTT.

V usage is TRBV4-1 and J usage is TRBJ1-1; no clear D gene. V gave up 0 bases and J gave up 0 bases, with 5 bases separating them. CDR3 size: 14 residues. Germline values: CDR1 MGHRA, CDR2 YSYEKL. In nucleotides, the CDR3 is TGCGCCAGCAGCCAAGAATTCCTGAACACTGAAGCTTTCTTT. It codes for CASSQEFLNTEAFF.

There are many counts of this clonotype. J is TRBJ2-3 and V is TRBV5-1; D unresolved. Per the germline V gene, CDR1 is SGHRS and CDR2 is YFSETQ. The CDR3 is 12 amino acids. Trimming took off 1 base at V and 2 bases at J, with 2 bases between the two ends. The CDR3 nucleotides are TGCGCCAGCAGCTTGAACACAGATACGCAGTATTTT. Its translation: CASSLNTDTQYF. Full variable domain (missing parts from reference TRBV5-1 and TRBJ2-3): KAGVTQTPRYLIKTRGQQVTLSCSPISGHRSVSWYQQTPGQGLQFLFEYFSETQRNKGNFPGRFSGRQFSNSRSEMNVSTLELGDSALYLCASSLNTDTQYFGPGTRLTVL.

This clonotype occurred a few times. The chain is built from TRBV5-5 and TRBJ2-7, with 8 positions matching TRBD2. With 5 bases clipped from V and 4 bases from J, the junction kept 11 bases outside the gene matches. CDR1 and CDR2 from the germline V gene are SGHKS and YYEKEE (reference sequence). This CDR3 spans 15 amino acids. In nucleotides, the CDR3 is TGTGCCAGCAGGAAAGAGGGCGGGGGGATATACGAGCAGTACTTC. This codes for CASRKEGGGIYEQYF.

This clonotype was seen a few times. The chain uses TRBV10-2 and TRBJ2-7; D is undetermined. Trimming took 0 bases from V and 4 from J, leaving 7 bases between them. This CDR3 is built from 13 residues. The germline V gene encodes CDR1 WSHSY and CDR2 SAAADI. The CDR3 is CASSESARYEQYF. CDR3 nucleotides: TGCGCCAGCAGTGAGTCCGCCCGGTACGAGCAGTACTTC.

The chain has TRBV20-1 and TRBJ2-3; D gene uncertain. The CDR3 runs to 13 residues. V was cut by 6 bases and J by 0 bases, with 10 bases left in between. Per the germline V gene, CDR1 is DFQATT and CDR2 is SNEGSKA (reference sequence). As DNA, the CDR3 is TGCAGTGCAAAGCCACCAAGCACAGATACGCAGTATTTT. This codes for CSAKPPSTDTQYF.

The chain is built from TRBV18 and TRBJ2-5, with 7 positions matching TRBD2. The germline V gene encodes CDR1 KGHSH and CDR2 LQKENI. V gave up 4 bases and J gave up 2 bases; unmatched junction bases: 7. CDR3 length equals 15 residues. The CDR3 nucleotides are TGTGCCAGCTCACTAGCACTAGCGCGGCAAGAGACCCAGTACTTC. It specifies CASSLALARQETQYF.

As regards this clonotype: One end of the junction varies from germline; a read error may be responsible. The V gene is TRBV27, the J gene TRBJ1-3; a possible D gene is TRBD1 (6 bases). The V gene's germline CDR1 is MNHEY and CDR2 SMNVEV (reference sequence). The CDR3 has 15 amino acids. The CDR3 bases are TGTGCTAGCAGGGGTGCAGGGATCTCTGGAAACACCATATATTTT. As protein: CASRGAGISGNTIYF.

The chain combines TRBV4-1 with TRBJ1-2; D perhaps matches TRBD1 (5 bases). V was trimmed by 4 bases and J by 8 bases, leaving 17 bases between them. Germline values: CDR1 MGHRA, CDR2 YSYEKL. This CDR3 comprises 14 residues. CDR3: CASSPGGLTRGYTF. The CDR3, as DNA: TGCGCCAGCAGCCCCGGGGGTTTGACGCGGGGCTACACCTTC.

This clonotype was found a few times. The gene calls are TRBV9 and TRBJ2-4; D is uncertain. Germline V lookup: CDR1 SGDLS, CDR2 YYNGEE. The germline V and J ends were trimmed by 0 bases and 2 bases, with 15 bases remaining between them. The CDR3 runs 17 residues. The DNA of the CDR3 is TGTGCCAGCAGCGTAGGGCCCTCTGACGTGACCAAAAACATTCAGTACTTC. Amino acids: CASSVGPSDVTKNIQYF.

This clonotype was counted once. This chain connects TRBV20-1 to TRBJ2-5; 11 bases map to TRBD2. The length of the CDR3 is 16 residues. With 1 base clipped from V and 7 bases from J, the junction kept 11 bases outside the gene matches. Germline V lookup: CDR1 DFQATT, CDR2 SNEGSKA (reference sequence). In nucleotides, the CDR3 is TGCAGTGCTAGAGTATCCCGGACTAGCGGGCGGGGGACCCAGTACTTC. Protein sequence: CSARVSRTSGRGTQYF.

This clonotype was counted between two and nine times. The chain is built from TRBV10-2 and TRBJ2-7, with D unclear. The CDR3 length is 11 residues. Germline CDR1 is WSHSY and CDR2 is SAAADI. V lost 6 bases and J 6 bases, leaving 9 bases between the germline ends. For the CDR3, the DNA is TGCGCCAGCAGGGGCTATGCCGAGCAGTACTTC. It is translated as CASRGYAEQYF.

V is TRBV12-3 or TRBV12-4 and J is TRBJ2-1; TRBD2 matches 9 bases. The CDR3 contains 19 residues. J was trimmed by 0 bases and V by 6 bases; bases with no gene match: 15. The CDR3 coding sequence is TGTGCCAGCAGAGGAACCCTGGCGGGGGGGTCGAGCTCCTACAATGAGCAGTTCTTC. As protein: CASRGTLAGGSSSYNEQFF.

This CDR3 is CAISAAGGETQYF. CDR3 DNA: TGTGCCATCAGTGCAGCGGGAGGGGAGACCCAGTACTTC. The genes are TRBV10-3 and TRBJ2-5; TRBD2 matches at 10 bases. Germline V lookup: CDR1 ENHRY, CDR2 SYGVKD. The CDR3 length is 13 residues. V lost 4 bases, J lost 5 bases, and 1 base stayed unmatched.

The rearrangement links TRBV6-1 to TRBJ2-1; 9 bases agree with TRBD2. Germline trimming cut 5 bases from V and 5 bases from J; bases unmatched to any gene: 10. Germline V gene sequence: CDR1 MNHNS, CDR2 SASEGT. CDR3 length: 16 amino acids. The CDR3 DNA is TGTGCCAGCAGTCCCTCAGGGACTAGCCGACACAATGAGCAGTTCTTC. Residues: CASSPSGTSRHNEQFF.

This chain connects TRBV7-6 to TRBJ2-5, with 7 bases lining up with TRBD2. Germline CDR1 SGHVS, CDR2 FNYEAQ. The CDR3 spans 15 residues. V shed 5 bases, J shed 5 bases, and the junction held 11 bases outside the gene matches. The chain's CDR3 is CASSPRLAGGETQYF. CDR3 nucleotide sequence: TGTGCCAGCAGCCCCCGACTAGCCGGGGGTGAGACCCAGTACTTC.

This clonotype has only a few counts. V is TRBV5-6 and J is TRBJ2-5; D is undetermined. V was cut by 0 bases and J by 5 bases, with 11 bases left in between. The CDR3 extends over 14 amino acids. Germline CDR1 reads SGHDT; CDR2 reads YYEEEE. CDR3 residues: CASSLVDRGETQYF. The DNA for the CDR3 is TGTGCCAGCAGCTTGGTAGACCGTGGGGAGACCCAGTACTTC.

The CDR3 bases are TGTGCCAGCAGCTTACGTCACGGGAGTGAATACGAGCAGTACTTC. It specifies CASSLRHGSEYEQYF. The J gene is TRBJ2-1, the V gene TRBV7-2, with D perhaps matching TRBD2 (6 bases). The better agreement between TRBJ2-7 and the DNA end casts doubt on the J call. Germline lookup yields CDR1 SGHTA and CDR2 FQGNSA. This CDR3 contains 15 residues.

This chain uses TRBV2 with TRBJ2-5; D gene uncertain. Trimming removed 6 bases from V and 3 bases from J, with 17 bases in between. The length of the CDR3 is 15 residues. The germline gives CDR1 SNHLY, CDR2 FYNNEI. The chain's CDR3 is CASSLSGGWEETQYF. CDR3 coding DNA: TGTGCCAGCAGCCTCTCCGGTGGATGGGAAGAGACCCAGTACTTC.

The rearrangement uses TRBV4-1 and TRBJ2-7; weak D call: TRBD1 (5 bases). Trimming cost V 5 bases and J 2 bases, with 16 bases left between them. The CDR3 is 15 residues long. Germline loops: CDR1 MGHRA, CDR2 YSYEKL. This CDR3 reads CASSEAQQATYEQYF. CDR3 DNA sequence: TGCGCCAGCAGCGAAGCCCAACAGGCAACCTACGAGCAGTACTTC.

In this sample, this clonotype turned up a few times. The chain employs TRBV7-6 and TRBJ2-4; 14 bases align to TRBD2. The trim removed 5 bases at V and 8 bases at J, leaving 11 bases unmatched. The CDR3 loop spans 17 amino acids. Germline V gives CDR1 SGHVS, CDR2 FNYEAQ. The chain's CDR3 is CASSPQGLAGVSDIQYF. The CDR3 nucleotides read TGTGCCAGCAGCCCCCAGGGACTAGCGGGAGTTTCAGACATTCAGTACTTC.

The chain couples TRBV6-6 to TRBJ2-5, with 14 bases lining up with TRBD2. Germline CDR1 and CDR2: MNHNY and SVGAGI (reference sequence). The V segment lost 5 bases and the J segment 5 bases; nucleotides outside the gene matches: 7. The CDR3 is made up of 16 amino acids. In DNA, the CDR3 is TGTGCCAGCAGTGGGGGACTAGCGGGGGCCTTTGAGACCCAGTACTTC. As protein: CASSGGLAGAFETQYF.

This clonotype was seen more than once but under ten times. The chain recombines TRBV11-3 with TRBJ2-7; a weak D match, TRBD1 (6 bases). This CDR3 contains 15 residues. The germline V and J ends were trimmed by 1 base and 2 bases, with 12 bases remaining between them. Germline loops: CDR1 SGHNT, CDR2 YENEEA. The DNA for the CDR3 is TGTGCCAGCAGCTTAGCCGGGACACCTACCTACGAGCAGTACTTC. It yields the protein CASSLAGTPTYEQYF.

This clonotype has only a few counts. V is TRBV15 and J is TRBJ2-1; 8 bases fit TRBD1. The J segment lost 5 bases and the V segment lost 0 bases, leaving 3 bases of the junction unmatched. The CDR3 extends over 15 amino acids. Germline V gene lookup returns CDR1 LNHNV and CDR2 YYDKDF (reference sequence). The CDR3 DNA follows: TGTGCCACCAGCAGAGAGGACAGGGAAAACAATGAGCAGTTCTTC. It yields the protein CATSREDRENNEQFF.